Below, one T cell receptor beta chain is given with its context. The data are from a study of cytomegalovirus exposure and HLA in healthy donors. The germline CDR1 and CDR2 sequences are SNHLY and FYNNEI. This CDR3 has 16 residues. V lost 4 bases to trimming and J lost 2 bases, with 15 bases between them. Sequencing used immunoSEQ multiplex PCR; TCRdb keeps in-frame clones, though not all of them. The sample records 350,000 or so clones, 86% being singletons. V is TRBV2 and J is TRBJ1-5; D is possibly TRBD1 (6 bases). The sequence was collected from a woman younger than 35 in good health and CMV-seronegative. Sequences were obtained from PBMCs. The CDR3: CASSGGGPNRNQPQHF. The CDR3 DNA is TGTGCCAGCAGTGGAGGGGGTCCGAATCGCAATCAGCCCCAGCATTTT.